The clone carrying this TCR beta chain was seen repeatedly, ten times or more. Its specificity is not known. The sample is drawn from a study of early T cells in non-severe SARS-CoV-2 infection. Study observations and caveats: Matches to VDJdb favored anti-spike CD8 responses and missed private and CD4 specificities.

CDR3 length: 15 residues. V lost 1 base to trimming and J lost 2 bases, with 12 bases between them. Germline V gene lookup returns CDR1 MGHRA and CDR2 YSYEKL. Unique molecular identifier tags were affixed to discrete cDNA molecules. Each CDR3 protein is one row after TCRdb ran MiXCR on the 5' RACE reads. The sample has about 67,000 distinct CDR3 sequences, approximately 10% seen once; the top ten hold about 4.1%. This TCR came from an adult who was a healthcare worker with PCR-confirmed SARS-CoV-2 infection or an uninfected control (not recorded which). The sequencing input was whole blood. The chain links TRBV4-1 to TRBJ2-7; maybe TRBD2 (6 bases). In nucleotides, the CDR3 is TGCGCCAGCAGCCAAGCCGATGGCGGGGCCTACGAGCAGTACTTC. This encodes CASSQADGGAYEQYF.